This T cell receptor beta chain came from a study of early T cells in non-severe SARS-CoV-2 infection. This clonotype was counted ten times or more. Each single cDNA molecule received a unique molecular identifier. TCRdb passed the 5' RACE reads through MiXCR, listing each CDR3 protein once. The sample includes approximately 65,000 distinct CDR3 sequences, 9% to 15% of them seen just once. With V trimmed by 4 bases and J by 0 bases, 11 bases remained unmatched. This CDR3 spans 19 amino acids. Germline lookup yields CDR1 SGDLS and CDR2 YYNGEE. The sequence was obtained from an adult who was a healthcare worker with PCR-confirmed SARS-CoV-2 infection or an uninfected control (not recorded which). The chain carries TRBV9 and TRBJ2-6; TRBD2 aligns across 9 bases. Sequencing input: whole blood. In DNA, the CDR3 is TGTGCCAGCAGCCCTAGGGCCCTAGCGGGGCACTCTGGGGCCAACGTCCTGACTTTC. Translated, it gives CASSPRALAGHSGANVLTF. Using reference TRBV9 and TRBJ2-6 for the parts outside the CDR3, the full variable domain is DSGVTQTPKHLITATGQRVTLRCSPRSGDLSVYWYQQSLDQGLQFLIQYYNGEERAKGNILERFSAQQFPDLHSELNLSSLELGDSALYFCASSPRALAGHSGANVLTFGAGSRLTVL.